This T cell receptor beta chain was observed in a study of blood T cell repertoires in COVID-19. Germline V gene data show CDR1 as LNHDA and CDR2 as SQIVND (reference sequence). The germline V and J ends were trimmed by 4 bases and 6 bases, with 12 bases remaining between them. The CDR3 contains 13 residues. In the source study's methods: By means of reference gene primer amplification, nucleated cell counts were estimated. Here immunoSEQ multiplex PCR was the method, and the copy in TCRdb shows in-frame clones only, minus some. The DNA was the basis for D and trimming; V, J and clone size are from that table. The sample includes roughly 250,000 clones, 80% to 85% of them seen just once.

Material for sequencing was peripheral blood. V is TRBV19 and J is TRBJ1-2, with D hard to call. The sequence was obtained from a woman aged 55-69 years with active or convalescent COVID-19. CDR3 sequence reads: CASSREAGDGYTF. In nucleotides, the CDR3 is TGTGCCAGTAGTAGGGAGGCCGGGGATGGCTACACCTTC.